This TCR beta chain derives from a study of blood T cells in healthy people across ages. Findings and limits, study-wide: A roughly linear age-dependent decrease characterized TCR beta diversity per million T cells.

Extraction of total RNA produced a minimum of 5 micrograms from each sample. Worth noting for this clonotype: Its antigen is unidentified. A junction boundary mismatches the germline segment, possibly from a read error.

PCR was performed a second time for about 6 to 12 cycles using a sample-barcoded 5' primer and a J-beta primer mix. One entry per CDR3 protein results from TCRdb running MiXCR on the 5' RACE reads. The sample gives fewer than 950,000 distinct CDR3 sequences, roughly 34% of which show up once; about an eighth is in the top ten. This CDR3 is built from 13 residues. In germline, CDR1 is SGHRS, CDR2 YFSETQ. This clonotype was sampled from a man aged 18-30 years in good health. The sample taken for sequencing was blood. The genes are TRBV5-1 and TRBJ2-4; the D is unclear. The assigned J gene may be wrong: the sequence end matches TRBJ2-5 better. The CDR3 nucleotides read TGCGTCAGCAGCTTGGGAAATGGAGAGACCCAGTACTTC. The encoded protein is CVSSLGNGETQYF.